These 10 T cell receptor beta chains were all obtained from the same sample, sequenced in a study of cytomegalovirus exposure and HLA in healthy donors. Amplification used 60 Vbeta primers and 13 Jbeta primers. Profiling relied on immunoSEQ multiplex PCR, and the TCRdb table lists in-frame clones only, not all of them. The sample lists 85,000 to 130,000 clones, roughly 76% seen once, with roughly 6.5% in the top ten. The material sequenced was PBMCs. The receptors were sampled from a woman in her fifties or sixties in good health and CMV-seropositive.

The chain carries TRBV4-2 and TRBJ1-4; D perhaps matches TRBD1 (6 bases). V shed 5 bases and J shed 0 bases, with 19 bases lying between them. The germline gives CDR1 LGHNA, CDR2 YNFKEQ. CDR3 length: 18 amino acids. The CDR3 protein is CASSSAAGESPTNEKLFF. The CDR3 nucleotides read TGTGCCAGCAGCAGTGCTGCAGGGGAAAGCCCAACTAATGAAAAACTGTTTTTT.

For the CDR3, the DNA is TGTGCCACCAGCAACAGGGAGGGAAACACCATATATTTT. The encoded protein is CATSNREGNTIYF. V and J are TRBV15 and TRBJ1-3; TRBD1 is a possible D gene (6 bases). Trimming removed 4 bases from V and 4 bases from J, with 8 bases in between. This CDR3 has 13 residues. Germline V lookup: CDR1 LNHNV, CDR2 YYDKDF (reference sequence).

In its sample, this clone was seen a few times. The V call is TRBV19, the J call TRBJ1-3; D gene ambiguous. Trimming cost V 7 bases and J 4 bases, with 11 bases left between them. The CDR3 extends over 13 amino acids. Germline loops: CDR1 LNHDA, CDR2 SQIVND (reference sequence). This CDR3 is CASTRSWGNTIYF. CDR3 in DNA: TGTGCCAGTACTCGGAGTTGGGGAAACACCATATATTTT.

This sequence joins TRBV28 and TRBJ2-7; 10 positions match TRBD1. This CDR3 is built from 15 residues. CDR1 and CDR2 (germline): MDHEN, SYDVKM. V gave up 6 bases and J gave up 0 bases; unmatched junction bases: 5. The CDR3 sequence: CASRGQGRSSYEQYF. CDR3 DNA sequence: TGTGCCAGCAGGGGACAGGGGAGGAGCTCCTACGAGCAGTACTTC.

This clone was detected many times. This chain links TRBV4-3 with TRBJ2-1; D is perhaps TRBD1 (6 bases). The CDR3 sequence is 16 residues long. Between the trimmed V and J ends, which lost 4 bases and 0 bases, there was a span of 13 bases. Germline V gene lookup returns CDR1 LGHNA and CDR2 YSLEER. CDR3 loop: CASSPTGFGSYNEQFF. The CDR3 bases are TGCGCCAGCAGCCCAACAGGGTTTGGCTCCTACAATGAGCAGTTCTTC.

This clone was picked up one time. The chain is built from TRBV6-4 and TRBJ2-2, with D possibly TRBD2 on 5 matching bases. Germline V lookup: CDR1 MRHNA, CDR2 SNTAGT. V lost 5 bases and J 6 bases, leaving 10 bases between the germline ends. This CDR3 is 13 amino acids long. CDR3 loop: CASSRDYPGELFF. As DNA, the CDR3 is TGTGCCAGCAGTCGCGACTACCCCGGGGAGCTGTTTTTT.

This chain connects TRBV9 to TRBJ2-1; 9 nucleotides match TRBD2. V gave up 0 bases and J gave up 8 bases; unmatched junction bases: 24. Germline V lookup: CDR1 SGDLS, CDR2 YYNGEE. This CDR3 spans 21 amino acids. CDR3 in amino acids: CASSVVSPDLIGRRGGHEQFF. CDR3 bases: TGTGCCAGCAGCGTAGTCAGTCCGGATCTAATCGGGCGGCGGGGGGGCCATGAGCAGTTCTTC.

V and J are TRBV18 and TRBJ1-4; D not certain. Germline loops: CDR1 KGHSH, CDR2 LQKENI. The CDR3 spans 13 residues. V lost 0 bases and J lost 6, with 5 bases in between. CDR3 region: CASSPPGDEKLFF. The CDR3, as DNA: TGTGCCAGCTCACCACCGGGAGATGAAAAACTGTTTTTT.

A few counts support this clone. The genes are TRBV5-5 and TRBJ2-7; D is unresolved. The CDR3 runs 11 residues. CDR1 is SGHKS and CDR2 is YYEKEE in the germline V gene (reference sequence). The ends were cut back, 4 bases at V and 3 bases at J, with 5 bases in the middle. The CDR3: CASSLYYEQYF. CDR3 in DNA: TGTGCCAGCAGCCTCTACTACGAGCAGTACTTC.

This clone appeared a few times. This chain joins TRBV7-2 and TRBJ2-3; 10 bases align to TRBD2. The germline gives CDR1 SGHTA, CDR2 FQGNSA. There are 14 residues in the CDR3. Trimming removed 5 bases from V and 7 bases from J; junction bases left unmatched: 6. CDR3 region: CASSTAGGTNTQYF. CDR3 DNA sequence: TGTGCCAGCAGCACAGCGGGGGGGACAAATACGCAGTATTTT.